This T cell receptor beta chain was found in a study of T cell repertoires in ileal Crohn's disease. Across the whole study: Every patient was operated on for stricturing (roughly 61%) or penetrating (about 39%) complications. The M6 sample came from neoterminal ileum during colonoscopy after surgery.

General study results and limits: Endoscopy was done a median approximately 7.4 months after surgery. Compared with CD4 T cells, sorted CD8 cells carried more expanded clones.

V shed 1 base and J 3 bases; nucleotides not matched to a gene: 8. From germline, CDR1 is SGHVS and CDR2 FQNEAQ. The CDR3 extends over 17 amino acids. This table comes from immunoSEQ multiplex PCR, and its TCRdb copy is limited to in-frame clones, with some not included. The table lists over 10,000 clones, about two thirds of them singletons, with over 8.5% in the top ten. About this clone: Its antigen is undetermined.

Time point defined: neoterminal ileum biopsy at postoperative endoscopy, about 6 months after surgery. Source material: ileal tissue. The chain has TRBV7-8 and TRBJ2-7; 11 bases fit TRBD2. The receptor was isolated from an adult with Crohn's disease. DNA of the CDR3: TGTGCCAGCAGCTTAGGTAGCGGGGGGGCCCGTTTCTACGAGCAGTACTTC. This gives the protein CASSLGSGGARFYEQYF.